This passage covers 12 T cell receptor beta chains from one sample sequenced in a study of read filtering for tumor transcriptome and immune sequencing. The library was built from about 400 ng RNA with molecular barcoded adaptors for alpha/delta and beta/gamma chains. TCRdb reanalysed the reads using MiXCR and keeps one entry per CDR3 protein. The sample has 75,000 to 95,000 distinct CDR3 sequences; roughly an eighth are singletons. Input material: a population of CD138-negative cells sorted from bone marrow. The receptors were gathered from a donor at least 40 years old with multiple myeloma.

This clonotype was found many times. An end of the junction differs from the germline gene, which may be a read error. The rearrangement joins TRBV11-2 to TRBJ2-1; 7 bases fit TRBD2. The germline V gene has CDR1 SGHAT and CDR2 FQNNGV. This CDR3 contains 18 residues. The CDR3: CASSYRIRREGTDNEHFF. CDR3 sequence (DNA): TGTGCCAGCAGCTATAGGATCCGGAGGGAGGGCACCGACAATGAGCACTTCTTC.

This sequence joins TRBV11-3 and TRBJ2-6, with D possibly TRBD2 on 6 matching bases. Trimming pared 5 bases from V and 1 base from J, leaving 18 bases between. CDR1 is SGHNT, CDR2 YENEEA, per germline. This CDR3 is built from 18 residues. CDR3 region: CASSPRGGGTSGANVLTF. CDR3 DNA sequence: TGTGCCAGCAGCCCCCGGGGAGGAGGGACGTCTGGGGCCAACGTCCTGACTTTC.

This clonotype was seen repeatedly, ten times or more. The rearrangement uses TRBV6-1 and TRBJ2-1; 9 bases fit TRBD1. In germline, CDR1 is MNHNS, CDR2 SASEGT. The CDR3 has 18 amino acids. Trimming at V came to 6 bases and at J to 2 bases, leaving 14 bases not matched to a gene. The CDR3 loop is CASRSLIPGQGPYNEQFF. The CDR3 nucleotides read TGTGCCAGCAGATCCCTAATCCCGGGACAGGGTCCCTACAATGAGCAGTTCTTC.

There are many counts of this clonotype. The chain links TRBV5-5 to TRBJ1-1; D gene unclear. The ends were cut back, 3 bases at V and 0 bases at J, with 18 bases in the middle. The CDR3 is made up of 17 amino acids. Per the germline V gene, CDR1 is SGHKS and CDR2 is YYEKEE (reference sequence). This CDR3 reads CASSSVGMVAMNTEAFF. CDR3 bases: TGTGCCAGCAGCTCAGTGGGTATGGTGGCCATGAACACTGAAGCTTTCTTT. Full variable domain (missing parts from reference TRBV5-5 and TRBJ1-1): DAGVTQSPTHLIKTRGQQVTLRCSPISGHKSVSWYQQVLGQGPQFIFQYYEKEERGRGNFPDRFSARQFPNYSSELNVNALLLGDSALYLCASSSVGMVAMNTEAFFGQGTRLTVV.

In its sample, this clonotype was seen many times. J is TRBJ2-1 and V is TRBV9; no clear D. The germline gives CDR1 SGDLS, CDR2 YYNGEE. The CDR3 is 14 residues long. The germline V and J ends were trimmed by 2 bases and 4 bases, with 10 bases remaining between them. The CDR3 nucleotides are TGTGCCAGCAGCGTTGCAGGCCGATACAATGAGCAGTTCTTC. Encoded protein: CASSVAGRYNEQFF.

This clonotype was found a few times. One base away lies a much larger clone, so this may be a sequencing read error. The rearrangement links TRBV4-1 to TRBJ2-1; either TRBD1 or TRBD2 may fit D (5 bases each). The V gene's germline CDR1 is MGHRA and CDR2 YSYEKL. The CDR3 runs to 16 residues. Trimming took off 4 bases at V and 2 bases at J, with 15 bases between the two ends. The CDR3 region is CASSRLTEGTYNEQFF. The CDR3 nucleotides are TGCGCCAGCAGCCGGCTGACAGAGGGGACCTACAATGAGCAGTTCTTC.

As to this clonotype: A much more abundant neighbour one base away suggests this may be a read error. This chain joins TRBV12-3 or TRBV12-4 and TRBJ1-1, with D perhaps matching TRBD1 (5 bases). This CDR3 contains 11 residues. V was shortened by 5 bases and J by 11 bases, with 12 bases between the two germline ends. CDR3 amino acids: CASSGVRDAFF. CDR3 DNA: TGTGCCAGCAGTGGGGTTAGGGACGCTTTCTTT.

This clonotype came up many times. CDR3 sequence: CASSLVVGQPQHF. DNA for the CDR3: TGTGCCAGCAGCTTAGTCGTCGGGCAGCCCCAGCATTTT. The rearrangement uses TRBV11-2 and TRBJ1-5; D ambiguous. The V and J ends lost 1 base and 7 bases respectively, with 8 bases between them. Germline V gives CDR1 SGHAT, CDR2 FQNNGV. The length of the CDR3 is 13 residues.

In its sample, this clonotype was seen many times. This chain uses TRBV29-1 with TRBJ2-1; the match to TRBD2 covers 14 bases. Germline CDR1 SQVTM, CDR2 ANQGSEA. Trimming removed 5 bases from V and 4 bases from J; junction bases left unmatched: 10. CDR3 size: 17 residues. The CDR3 DNA reads as TGCAGCGTTCCAGGGGGGACTAGCGGGAGATCATACAATGAGCAGTTCTTC. Amino acids: CSVPGGTSGRSYNEQFF.

This clonotype was observed at least ten times. The chain carries TRBV7-3 and TRBJ1-1; no firm D call. V shed 4 bases and J shed 1 base, with 7 bases lying between them. In germline, CDR1 is SGHTA, CDR2 FQGTGA. The CDR3 has 13 amino acids. The DNA for the CDR3 is TGTGCCAGCAGCTCCCAGGAGAACACTGAAGCTTTCTTT. This gives the protein CASSSQENTEAFF.

This clonotype was observed a few times. A much larger clone lies one base from this, so it may be a read error. The chain links TRBV9 to TRBJ2-5; 12 nucleotides line up with TRBD1. This CDR3 is built from 16 residues. From germline, CDR1 is SGDLS and CDR2 YYNGEE. The CDR3 reads CACSVGTGGVGETQYF. The CDR3 region has the DNA TGTGCCTGCAGCGTAGGGACAGGGGGCGTTGGGGAGACCCAGTACTTC.

This clonotype occurred many times. The rearrangement uses TRBV6-1 and TRBJ1-1, with D maybe TRBD1 (5 bases). The CDR3 has 16 residues. V was shortened by 7 bases and J by 0 bases, with 18 bases between the two germline ends. Germline CDR1 reads MNHNS; CDR2 reads SASEGT. The CDR3 coding sequence is TGTGCCAGCACCACGCAGGGACGAGGGATGAACACTGAAGCTTTCTTT. Its translation is CASTTQGRGMNTEAFF.